The 14 T cell receptor beta chains below were found in one sample sequenced in a study of T cells after yellow fever vaccination. TCRdb processed the 5' RACE reads anew with MiXCR; each CDR3 protein has one entry. The data contain 600,000 to 750,000 distinct CDR3 sequences, more than 9% of them seen just once; the ten biggest clones take up 15%. Sequenced here: PBMCs, sampled on the day of the yellow fever booster vaccination. These TCRs come from a man aged 25-45 years who received the YFV17D yellow fever vaccine.

This clonotype was seen many times. The chain has TRBV5-1 and TRBJ2-7, with TRBD2 matching over 7 bases. This CDR3 is 15 amino acids long. Trimming took 3 bases from V and 1 from J; bases not matched to a gene: 7. Germline V lookup: CDR1 SGHRS, CDR2 YFSETQ. CDR3 sequence: CASSSSGTRSYEQYF. The CDR3, as DNA: TGCGCCAGCAGCTCCAGCGGGACCCGATCCTACGAGCAGTACTTC. Filled out from reference TRBV5-1 and TRBJ2-7, the complete variable domain reads KAGVTQTPRYLIKTRGQQVTLSCSPISGHRSVSWYQQTPGQGLQFLFEYFSETQRNKGNFPGRFSGRQFSNSRSEMNVSTLELGDSALYLCASSSSGTRSYEQYFGPGTRLTVT.

This clonotype was counted a few times. CDR3 protein: CSARAARAVGPIYEQYF. The CDR3 nucleotides read TGCAGTGCTAGAGCAGCCCGGGCGGTAGGTCCGATCTACGAGCAGTACTTC. The chain couples TRBV20-1 to TRBJ2-7, with no clear D. This CDR3 is 17 amino acids long. Germline V lookup: CDR1 DFQATT, CDR2 SNEGSKA (reference sequence). Trimming pared 1 base from V and 3 bases from J, leaving 22 bases between.

This clonotype was found a few times. The chain has TRBV4-3 and TRBJ1-1; unclear D gene. V lost 0 bases, J lost 0 bases, and 11 bases lay in between. Germline assignment: CDR1 LGHNA and CDR2 YSLEER. The CDR3 has 16 residues. The CDR3 here is CASSQDQGSMNTEAFF. The CDR3 region has the DNA TGCGCCAGCAGCCAAGACCAAGGCAGCATGAACACTGAAGCTTTCTTT.

The chain is built from TRBV4-3 and TRBJ2-2, with 9 nucleotides matching TRBD2. The CDR3 contains 18 residues. Germline values: CDR1 LGHNA, CDR2 YSLEER. J lost 0 bases, V lost 1 base, and 6 bases had no gene match. For the CDR3, the DNA is TGCGCCAGCAGCCAAGGGCTAGCGGGGAGCGCGAACACCGGGGAGCTGTTTTTT. Its translation: CASSQGLAGSANTGELFF.

Only a few counts were recorded for this clonotype. The CDR3 sequence: CASSLGSGEFF. DNA for the CDR3: TGTGCCAGCAGCTTGGGCAGCGGGGAGTTCTTC. This chain connects TRBV5-4 to TRBJ2-1, with 7 bases that match TRBD2. Germline CDR1 SGHNT, CDR2 YYREEE (reference sequence). The CDR3 covers 11 residues. J gave up 14 bases and V 0 bases, and 2 bases lay outside the gene matches. The variable domain in full, with the rest retrieved from reference TRBV5-4 and TRBJ2-1, is ETGVTQSPTHLIKTRGQQVTLRCSSQSGHNTVSWYQQALGQGPQFIFQYYREEENGRGNFPPRFSGLQFPNYSSELNVNALELDDSALYLCASSLGSGEFFGPGTRLTVL.

The genes are TRBV20-1 and TRBJ2-7; TRBD2 matches 7 bases. This CDR3 region has 15 residues. Germline trimming cut 6 bases from V and 0 bases from J; bases unmatched to any gene: 11. Germline loops: CDR1 DFQATT, CDR2 SNEGSKA (reference sequence). CDR3 in DNA: TGCAGTGCAAGGGGAGGGTTAGCGGACTCCTACGAGCAGTACTTC. Translation: CSARGGLADSYEQYF.

V gene TRBV27 combines with J gene TRBJ2-5, with TRBD1 identical over 7 bases. The germline V gene encodes CDR1 MNHEY and CDR2 SMNVEV (reference sequence). There are 14 residues in the CDR3. After removal of 8 bases from V and 5 bases from J, the junction contained 11 bases not matched to a gene. The DNA of the CDR3 is TGTGCCAGCCGAACCGGGACAGCCCTGGAGACCCAGTACTTC. This encodes CASRTGTALETQYF.

The table lists this clonotype with a few counts. The chain employs TRBV6-5 and TRBJ2-2, with D possibly matching TRBD2 (5 bases). Between the trimmed V and J ends, which lost 7 bases and 7 bases, there was a span of 10 bases. The CDR3 has 12 residues. Looked up from germline, CDR1 is MNHEY and CDR2 is SVGAGI. CDR3 region: CASIGSGGELFF. The CDR3 nucleotides are TGTGCCAGCATTGGCAGCGGCGGGGAGCTGTTTTTT.

The rearrangement links TRBV12-3 or TRBV12-4 to TRBJ1-5; D perhaps matches TRBD1 (6 bases). The V end lost 4 bases, the J end lost 0 bases, and 10 bases lay between the germline ends. The CDR3 extends over 15 amino acids. The CDR3 sequence is CASSSQGHSNQPQHF. CDR3 DNA: TGTGCCAGCAGTTCCCAGGGACATAGCAATCAGCCCCAGCATTTT.

This clonotype was found a few times. The V call is TRBV6-5, the J call TRBJ1-2, with D tentatively TRBD1 (5 bases). The V gene's germline CDR1 is MNHEY and CDR2 SVGAGI. V lost 9 bases and J lost 4, with 9 bases in between. The CDR3 runs 11 residues. The CDR3 is CASGGFYGYTF. In nucleotides, the CDR3 is TGTGCCAGTGGGGGTTTCTATGGCTACACCTTC.

For the CDR3, the DNA is TGTGCCAGCCGGGGGGGGGGTGTCTCAAGCAATCAGCCCCAGCATTTT. Its translation: CASRGGGVSSNQPQHF. The chain carries TRBV19 and TRBJ1-5; D might be TRBD1 (5 bases). The length of the CDR3 is 16 residues. V was trimmed by 9 bases and J by 1 base, leaving 19 bases between them. Germline lookup yields CDR1 LNHDA and CDR2 SQIVND (reference sequence).

The rearrangement joins TRBV7-9 to TRBJ2-3, with 11 positions matching TRBD2. Germline V gives CDR1 SEHNR, CDR2 FQNEAQ (reference sequence). The CDR3 spans 12 residues. The ends lost 1 base at V and 14 bases at J; junction bases unmatched: 2. CDR3 coding DNA: TGTGCCAGCAGCTTAGGACTAGCGGGAAGGTATTTT. Translated: CASSLGLAGRYF.

The chain joins TRBV29-1 to TRBJ2-5; TRBD2 might be the D (5 bases). The length of the CDR3 is 10 residues. Trimming removed 3 bases from V and 9 bases from J, with 8 bases in between. Germline V gives CDR1 SQVTM, CDR2 ANQGSEA. CDR3 amino acids: CSVEREPQYF. The CDR3 DNA follows: TGCAGCGTTGAGAGGGAACCCCAGTACTTC.

Many counts were recorded for this clonotype. The V gene is TRBV7-9, the J gene TRBJ1-5; D is uncertain. The germline CDR1 and CDR2 sequences are SEHNR and FQNEAQ (reference sequence). Trimming shortened V by 8 bases and J by 4 bases, and 12 bases separated the two germline ends. This CDR3 has 13 amino acids. The CDR3 DNA reads as TGTGCCAGCGACGCGGGATCAAATCAGCCCCAGCATTTT. It encodes CASDAGSNQPQHF. The full variable domain, completed using reference TRBV7-9 and TRBJ1-5, is DTGVSQNPRHKITKRGQNVTFRCDPISEHNRLYWYRQTLGQGPEFLTYFQNEAQLEKSRLLSDRFSAERPKGSFSTLEIQRTEQGDSAMYLCASDAGSNQPQHFGDGTRLSIL.